Below are 23 T cell receptor beta chains sequenced from a single sample in a study of control samples from healthy donors and cancer patients. Sequencing used immunoSEQ multiplex PCR; TCRdb keeps in-frame clones, though not all of them. The data show roughly 130,000 clones, with about 88% seen just once and 3% to 3.5% held by the top ten. Sequenced material: blood. The receptor source for this set is a man aged 45-60 years in good health.

The rearrangement links TRBV10-3 to TRBJ2-3; D call uncertain. The germline CDR1 and CDR2 sequences are ENHRY and SYGVKD. V lost 8 bases and J lost 3, with 9 bases in between. The CDR3 sequence is 12 residues long. The CDR3 region has the DNA TGTGCCATCGGCCCCGAGACAGATACGCAGTATTTT. Translating it yields CAIGPETDTQYF.

The CDR3 spells CASSARDGSEYNYGYTF. Written as DNA, the CDR3 is TGTGCCAGCAGCGCCCGAGACGGGTCGGAGTATAACTATGGCTACACCTTC. The chain employs TRBV9 and TRBJ1-2; D not certain. This CDR3 spans 17 amino acids. CDR1 and CDR2 from the germline V gene are SGDLS and YYNGEE. V lost 3 bases to trimming and J lost 1 base, with 19 bases between them.

The DNA for the CDR3 is TGTGCCAGCAGTGATGGGGGGGCGAATACTGAAGCTTTCTTT. Translating it yields CASSDGGANTEAFF. V is TRBV2 and J is TRBJ1-1; tentative D call: TRBD1 (6 bases). Germline assignment: CDR1 SNHLY and CDR2 FYNNEI. With 3 bases removed from V and 5 bases from J, the gap between germline ends came to 13 bases. This CDR3 is built from 14 residues.

This rearrangement joins TRBV6-6 to TRBJ2-7; TRBD2 matches at 7 bases. V lost 5 bases to trimming and J lost 0 bases; unmatched junction nucleotides: 1. The CDR3 extends over 13 amino acids. Germline CDR1 is MNHNY and CDR2 is SVGAGI (reference sequence). CDR3 in amino acids: CASSPGGSYEQYF. DNA of the CDR3: TGTGCCAGCAGTCCGGGGGGCTCCTACGAGCAGTACTTC.

CDR3 residues: CASSASRGGVTDTQYF. CDR3 DNA sequence: TGTGCCAGCAGTGCATCCCGGGGGGGAGTAACAGATACGCAGTATTTT. V usage is TRBV2 and J usage is TRBJ2-3, with TRBD2 matching over 8 bases. The CDR3 has 16 amino acids. Germline values: CDR1 SNHLY, CDR2 FYNNEI. After removal of 4 bases from V and 3 bases from J, the junction contained 9 bases not matched to a gene. Full variable domain (remainder filled in from reference TRBV2 and TRBJ2-3): EPEVTQTPSHQVTQMGQEVILRCVPISNHLYFYWYRQILGQKVEFLVSFYNNEISEKSEIFDDQFSVERPDGSNFTLKIRSTKLEDSAMYFCASSASRGGVTDTQYFGPGTRLTVL.

To note about this clone: Other DNA sequences in this specimen translate into the identical CDR3. This chain links TRBV5-1 with TRBJ1-1; perhaps TRBD1 as D (6 bases). Germline V gene lookup returns CDR1 SGHRS and CDR2 YFSETQ. CDR3 size: 13 residues. Trimming pared 3 bases from V and 1 base from J, leaving 7 bases between. CDR3 region: CASSSQGNTEAFF. CDR3 in DNA: TGCGCCAGCAGCTCACAGGGGAACACTGAAGCTTTCTTT.

This clone occurred once. The chain links TRBV11-3 to TRBJ2-3, with TRBD2 identical over 10 bases. Germline-derived CDR1 and CDR2 are SGHNT and YENEEA. The CDR3 length is 16 residues. Trimming at V came to 6 bases and at J to 1 base, leaving 7 bases not matched to a gene. The chain's CDR3 is CASSRRTSGRTDTQYF. The DNA for the CDR3 is TGTGCCAGCAGTCGGCGGACTAGCGGCCGCACAGATACGCAGTATTTT.

This clone was detected once. The rearrangement uses TRBV5-1 and TRBJ1-4; a possible D gene is TRBD1 (6 bases). Between the trimmed V and J ends, which lost 0 bases and 6 bases, there was a span of 6 bases. CDR1 SGHRS and CDR2 YFSETQ come from the germline V gene. This CDR3 has 13 amino acids. The CDR3 bases are TGCGCCAGCAGCTTGGCAGGGGATGAAAAACTGTTTTTT. Amino acids: CASSLAGDEKLFF.

This clone was recorded once. The chain employs TRBV5-1 and TRBJ1-2, with D possibly being TRBD1 (6 bases). The CDR3 is 14 amino acids. Germline lookup yields CDR1 SGHRS and CDR2 YFSETQ. V was pared by 5 bases and J by 0 bases, with 11 bases between. The DNA for the CDR3 is TGCGCCAGCAGAGGGGGGTCGGCTAACTATGGCTACACCTTC. Translated: CASRGGSANYGYTF.

The V and J genes are TRBV11-2 and TRBJ2-5, with 9 bases aligning to TRBD1. The trim removed 1 base at V and 6 bases at J, leaving 15 bases unmatched. The CDR3 runs to 18 residues. The germline CDR1 and CDR2 sequences are SGHAT and FQNNGV. The CDR3 DNA reads TGTGCCAGCAGCTTAGTGGGACAGGGAGGAGGGTTTTGGAAGACCCAGTACTTC. Translating it yields CASSLVGQGGGFWKTQYF.

The V gene is TRBV2, the J gene TRBJ1-1; 8 bases are shared with TRBD1. In germline, CDR1 is SNHLY, CDR2 FYNNEI. This CDR3 contains 14 residues. J gave up 5 bases and V 5 bases, and 7 bases lay outside the gene matches. CDR3 DNA: TGTGCCAGCAGTAGGCAGGGGGCAAGTACTGAAGCTTTCTTT. This gives the protein CASSRQGASTEAFF.

This sequence joins TRBV7-9 and TRBJ1-4; no clear D. Trimming left V 5 bases short and J 0 bases short, with 7 bases between. CDR1 is SEHNR, CDR2 FQNEAQ, per germline (reference sequence). This CDR3 region has 14 residues. The DNA for the CDR3 is TGTGCCAGCAGCGCAATTCCAACTAATGAAAAACTGTTTTTT. Its protein is CASSAIPTNEKLFF.

Only one count was recorded for this clone. The V gene is TRBV3-1 (or the pseudogene TRBV3-2), the J gene TRBJ1-2; 8 bases are shared with TRBD1. This CDR3 spans 16 amino acids. Germline CDR1 and CDR2: LGHDT and YNNKEL (reference sequence). The J segment lost 8 bases and the V segment lost 5 bases, leaving 16 bases of the junction unmatched. This CDR3 reads CASSSRDRSRNGGYTF. CDR3 coding DNA: TGTGCCAGCAGCAGCCGGGACAGGTCAAGAAATGGGGGCTACACCTTC.

Concerning this clone itself: Sequence at one end of the junction differs from germline and may be a read error. This chain joins TRBV29-1 and TRBJ2-3, with D possibly being TRBD1 (6 bases). The length of the CDR3 is 13 residues. Germline CDR1 and CDR2: SQVTM and ANQGSEA. The DNA for the CDR3 is TGCAGCGTAGAAGACAGGAACACAGATACGCAGTATTTT. Translation: CSVEDRNTDTQYF.

V usage is TRBV19 and J usage is TRBJ2-2, with 8 nucleotides matching TRBD2. Germline V gene data show CDR1 as LNHDA and CDR2 as SQIVND (reference sequence). Trimming removed 2 bases from V and 5 bases from J; junction bases left unmatched: 4. CDR3 length: 15 amino acids. In nucleotides, the CDR3 is TGTGCCAGTAGTATAACGGGGGGGAAGACCGGGGAGCTGTTTTTT. It yields the protein CASSITGGKTGELFF. Filled out from reference TRBV19 and TRBJ2-2, the complete variable domain reads DGGITQSPKYLFRKEGQNVTLSCEQNLNHDAMYWYRQDPGQGLRLIYYSQIVNDFQKGDIAEGYSVSREKKESFPLTVTSAQKNPTAFYLCASSITGGKTGELFFGEGSRLTVL.

V and J are TRBV28 and TRBJ1-1; D not certain. CDR3 length: 13 amino acids. The germline V gene has CDR1 MDHEN and CDR2 SYDVKM. Trimming removed 7 bases from V and 1 base from J, with 10 bases in between. As DNA, the CDR3 is TGTGCCAGCACCTCTTACAAGAACACTGAAGCTTTCTTT. Protein: CASTSYKNTEAFF.

Only one count was recorded for this clone. V and J are TRBV11-2 and TRBJ2-7; 9 nucleotides line up with TRBD1. Germline CDR1 reads SGHAT; CDR2 reads FQNNGV. The CDR3 spans 15 residues. J lost 5 bases, V lost 5 bases, and 10 bases had no gene match. The CDR3 is CASSDSGTGRHEQYF. The CDR3 DNA follows: TGTGCCAGCAGCGATTCCGGGACAGGGAGGCACGAGCAGTACTTC.

This chain uses TRBV27 with TRBJ2-7; D is undetermined. CDR1 MNHEY and CDR2 SMNVEV come from the germline V gene (reference sequence). The length of the CDR3 is 13 residues. Trimming took 8 bases from V and 1 from J, leaving 12 bases between them. The DNA of the CDR3 is TGTGCCAGCGGTAGTGGCTATTCCTACGAGCAGTACTTC. Translating it yields CASGSGYSYEQYF.

This rearrangement joins TRBV24-1 to TRBJ2-2; D gene uncertain. This CDR3 spans 18 amino acids. The germline V and J ends were trimmed by 3 bases and 0 bases, with 16 bases remaining between them. Germline V gene data show CDR1 as KGHDR and CDR2 as SFDVKD. The CDR3 sequence is CATSDKPQKPTNTGELFF. CDR3 DNA sequence: TGTGCCACCAGTGATAAACCCCAGAAACCAACGAACACCGGGGAGCTGTTTTTT.

This clone appeared once. This chain links TRBV6-5 with TRBJ2-4; D is perhaps TRBD1 (6 bases). Germline V gene sequence: CDR1 MNHEY, CDR2 SVGAGI. The CDR3 sequence is 13 residues long. Trimming removed 5 bases at V and 7 bases at J, with 12 bases between. The CDR3 sequence is CASSPTQGNIQYF. As DNA, the CDR3 is TGTGCCAGCAGTCCAACCCAGGGGAACATTCAGTACTTC.

The chain employs TRBV28 and TRBJ2-3, with D unresolved. This CDR3 is built from 14 residues. The V gene lost 6 bases and the J gene lost 2 bases, with 12 bases spanning the gap. Looked up from germline, CDR1 is MDHEN and CDR2 is SYDVKM. In DNA form, the CDR3 reads TGTGCCAGCAGCCTCATGACACTCACAGATACGCAGTATTTT. The encoded protein is CASSLMTLTDTQYF.

This sequence joins TRBV28 and TRBJ1-5; TRBD1 aligns across 8 bases. Trimming at V came to 6 bases and at J to 5 bases, leaving 12 bases not matched to a gene. CDR3 length: 16 residues. Germline V lookup: CDR1 MDHEN, CDR2 SYDVKM. CDR3 DNA: TGTGCCAGCAGCCCCAGGGGGCGGCTTTCATATCAGCCCCAGCATTTT. Translating it yields CASSPRGRLSYQPQHF. Variable domain in full (rest from reference TRBV28 and TRBJ1-5): DVKVTQSSRYLVKRTGEKVFLECVQDMDHENMFWYRQDPGLGLRLIYFSYDVKMKEKGDIPEGYSVSREKKERFSLILESASTNQTSMYLCASSPRGRLSYQPQHFGDGTRLSIL.

This clone was counted a few times. The CDR3 sequence: CASSYGFSASSLHF. CDR3 coding DNA: TGTGCCAGCAGTTACGGCTTCTCGGCAAGCTCCCTCCACTTT. The chain combines TRBV6-2 or TRBV6-3 with TRBJ1-6; D unclear. Germline CDR1 MNHEY, CDR2 SVGEGT. The V and J ends lost 2 bases and 14 bases respectively, with 16 bases between them. The CDR3 covers 14 residues.